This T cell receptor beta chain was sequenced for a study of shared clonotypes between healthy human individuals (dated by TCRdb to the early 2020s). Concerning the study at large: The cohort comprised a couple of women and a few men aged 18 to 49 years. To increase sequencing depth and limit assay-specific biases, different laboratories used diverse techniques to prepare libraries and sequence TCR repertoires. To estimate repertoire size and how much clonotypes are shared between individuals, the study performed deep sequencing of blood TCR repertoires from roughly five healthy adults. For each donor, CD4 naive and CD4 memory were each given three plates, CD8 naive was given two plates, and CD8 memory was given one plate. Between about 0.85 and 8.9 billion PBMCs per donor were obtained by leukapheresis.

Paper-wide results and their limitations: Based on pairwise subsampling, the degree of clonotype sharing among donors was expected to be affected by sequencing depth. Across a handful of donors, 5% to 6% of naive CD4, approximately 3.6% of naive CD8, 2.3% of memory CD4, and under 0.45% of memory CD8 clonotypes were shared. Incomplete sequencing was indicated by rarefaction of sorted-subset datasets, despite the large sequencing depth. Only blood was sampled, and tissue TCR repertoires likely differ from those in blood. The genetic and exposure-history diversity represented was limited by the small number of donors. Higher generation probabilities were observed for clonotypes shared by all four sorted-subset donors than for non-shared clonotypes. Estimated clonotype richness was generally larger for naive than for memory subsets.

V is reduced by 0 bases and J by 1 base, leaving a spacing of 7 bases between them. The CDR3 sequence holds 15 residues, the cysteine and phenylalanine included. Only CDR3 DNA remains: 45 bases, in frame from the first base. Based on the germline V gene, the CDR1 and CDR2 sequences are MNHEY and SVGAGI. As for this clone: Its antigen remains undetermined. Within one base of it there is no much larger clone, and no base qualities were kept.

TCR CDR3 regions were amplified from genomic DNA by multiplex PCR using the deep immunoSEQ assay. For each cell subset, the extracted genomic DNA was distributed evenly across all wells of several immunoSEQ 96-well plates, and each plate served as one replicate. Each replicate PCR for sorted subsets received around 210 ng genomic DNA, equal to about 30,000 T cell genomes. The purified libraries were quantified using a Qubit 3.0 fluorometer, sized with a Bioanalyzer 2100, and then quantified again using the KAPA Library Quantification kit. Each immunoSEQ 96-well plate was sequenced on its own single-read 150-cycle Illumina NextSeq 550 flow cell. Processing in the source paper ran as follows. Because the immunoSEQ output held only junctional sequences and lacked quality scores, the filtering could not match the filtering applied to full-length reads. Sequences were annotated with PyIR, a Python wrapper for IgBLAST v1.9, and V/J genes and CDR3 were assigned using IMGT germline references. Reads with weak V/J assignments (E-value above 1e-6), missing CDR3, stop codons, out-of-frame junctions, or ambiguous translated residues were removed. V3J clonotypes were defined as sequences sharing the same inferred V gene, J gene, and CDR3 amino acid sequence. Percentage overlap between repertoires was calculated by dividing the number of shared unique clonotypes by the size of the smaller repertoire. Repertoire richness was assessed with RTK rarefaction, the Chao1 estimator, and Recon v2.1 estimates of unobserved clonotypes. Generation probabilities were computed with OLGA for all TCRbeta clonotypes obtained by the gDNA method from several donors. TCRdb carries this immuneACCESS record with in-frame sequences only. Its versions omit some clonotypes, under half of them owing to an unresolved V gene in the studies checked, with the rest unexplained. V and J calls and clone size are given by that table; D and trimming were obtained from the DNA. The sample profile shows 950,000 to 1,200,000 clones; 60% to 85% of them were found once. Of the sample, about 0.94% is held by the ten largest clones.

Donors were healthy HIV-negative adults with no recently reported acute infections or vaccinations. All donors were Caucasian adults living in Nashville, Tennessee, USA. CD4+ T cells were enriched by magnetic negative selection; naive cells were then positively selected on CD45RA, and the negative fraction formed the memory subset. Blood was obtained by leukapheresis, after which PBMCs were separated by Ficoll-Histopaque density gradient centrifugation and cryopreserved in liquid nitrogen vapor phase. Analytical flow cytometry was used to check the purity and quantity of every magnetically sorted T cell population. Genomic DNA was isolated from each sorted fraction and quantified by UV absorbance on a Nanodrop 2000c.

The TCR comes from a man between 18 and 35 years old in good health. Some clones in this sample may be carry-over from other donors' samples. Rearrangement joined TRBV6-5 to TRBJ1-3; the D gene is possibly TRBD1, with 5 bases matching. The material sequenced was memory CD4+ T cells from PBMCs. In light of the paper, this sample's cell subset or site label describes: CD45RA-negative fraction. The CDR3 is CASSYSEGSGNTIYF. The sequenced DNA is TGTGCCAGCAGTTACTCGGAGGGGTCTGGAAACACCATATATTTT.